The rows below give T cell receptor beta chains drawn from one sample of a study of vaccination and CD4 T cells after COVID-19. These receptors' antigens are unknown. MiXCR, applied by TCRdb to the PCR reads, yields one record per CDR3 protein. The sample consists of 20,000 to 25,000 distinct CDR3 sequences, roughly 70% of them appearing once. The sequenced sample consisted of CD4+ T cells from blood, cultured in vitro. These receptors were collected from a human donor who had recovered from COVID-19. Both conserved end residues are part of each CDR3. Each record gives: D gene, clone size, J gene, V gene, CDR3 protein, CDR3 DNA. D genes are given only for firm matches. Clone size is given for some rows only: seen once, a few or many times, or a class if the clone is expanded.

D gene: NA; clone size: few; J gene: TRBJ1-5; V gene: TRBV11-3; CDR3 protein: CASSLESTEYSNQPQHF; CDR3 DNA: TGTGCCAGCAGCTTAGAATCGACAGAATATAGCAATCAGCCCCAGCATTTT
D gene: NA; clone size: few; J gene: TRBJ1-6; V gene: TRBV27; CDR3 protein: CASSLAAAYNSPLHF; CDR3 DNA: TGTGCCAGCAGTTTAGCGGCAGCATATAATTCACCCCTCCACTTT
D gene: TRBD2; clone size: NA; J gene: TRBJ2-7; V gene: TRBV20-1; CDR3 protein: CSASTSGRSNEQYF; CDR3 DNA: TGCAGTGCTTCGACTAGCGGGAGAAGCAACGAGCAGTACTTC
D gene: NA; clone size: NA; J gene: TRBJ1-1; V gene: TRBV6-2/TRBV6-3; CDR3 protein: CASRTPENTEAFF; CDR3 DNA: TGTGCCAGCAGAACACCGGAGAACACTGAAGCTTTCTTT
D gene: NA; clone size: few; J gene: TRBJ2-3; V gene: TRBV5-8; CDR3 protein: CASSLSTDTQYF; CDR3 DNA: TGTGCCAGCAGCTTGAGCACAGATACGCAGTATTTT
D gene: NA; clone size: NA; J gene: TRBJ1-4; V gene: TRBV20-1; CDR3 protein: CSAIRQEGEKLFF; CDR3 DNA: TGCAGTGCTATTCGGCAGGAGGGTGAAAAACTGTTTTTT
D gene: TRBD1; clone size: NA; J gene: TRBJ1-5; V gene: TRBV24-1; CDR3 protein: CATSDESGTGRQDF; CDR3 DNA: TGTGCCACCAGTGATGAATCCGGGACAGGGAGGCAGGACTTT
D gene: NA; clone size: NA; J gene: TRBJ1-2; V gene: TRBV5-8; CDR3 protein: CASSPETYGYTF; CDR3 DNA: TGTGCCAGCAGCCCTGAGACCTATGGCTACACCTTC
D gene: NA; clone size: few; J gene: TRBJ2-3; V gene: TRBV6-1; CDR3 protein: CASRLLFGTDTQYF; CDR3 DNA: TGTGCCAGCAGGCTACTCTTCGGGACAGATACGCAGTATTTT
D gene: TRBD1; clone size: NA; J gene: TRBJ1-5; V gene: TRBV20-1; CDR3 protein: CSARGQGWNQPQHF; CDR3 DNA: TGCAGTGCCAGAGGACAGGGTTGGAATCAGCCCCAGCATTTT
D gene: TRBD1; clone size: NA; J gene: TRBJ1-5; V gene: TRBV6-5; CDR3 protein: CASSSGGYQPQHF; CDR3 DNA: TGTGCCAGCAGTTCAGGGGGGTATCAGCCCCAGCATTTT
D gene: TRBD1; clone size: NA; J gene: TRBJ2-7; V gene: TRBV7-8; CDR3 protein: CASSRDRVYEQYF; CDR3 DNA: TGTGCCAGCAGCAGAGACAGGGTCTACGAGCAGTACTTC
D gene: TRBD1; clone size: NA; J gene: TRBJ1-2; V gene: TRBV10-3; CDR3 protein: CAISKGAGYGYTF; CDR3 DNA: TGTGCCATCAGTAAGGGGGCCGGCTATGGCTACACCTTC
D gene: TRBD1; clone size: NA; J gene: TRBJ1-5; V gene: TRBV12-3/TRBV12-4; CDR3 protein: CASSQQGKGDQPQHF; CDR3 DNA: TGTGCCAGCAGTCAACAGGGGAAGGGGGACCAGCCCCAGCATTTT
D gene: NA; clone size: few; J gene: TRBJ1-5; V gene: TRBV20-1; CDR3 protein: CSARRGYNQPQHF; CDR3 DNA: TGCAGTGCTAGAAGGGGTTACAATCAGCCCCAGCATTTT